One and the same sample provided the 22 T cell receptor beta chains below, sequenced in a study of T cell repertoires in cytomegalovirus infection. Via MiXCR, TCRdb re-called the reads, giving one row per CDR3 protein. The data show 110,000 or so distinct CDR3 sequences, with more than 30% seen just once and more than 35% held by the top ten. No cognate antigen is known for these TCRs. The specimen was CD8+ T cells from cultured PBMCs, collected from culture after CMV antigen stimulation. These TCRs come from a human donor in good health (CMV status not recorded). Some clones in this sample may be carry-over from other donors' samples.

This clonotype was observed a few times. This sequence joins TRBV11-2 and TRBJ2-1; a possible D gene is TRBD2 (5 bases). The germline V and J ends were trimmed by 2 bases and 4 bases, with 18 bases remaining between them. This CDR3 spans 17 amino acids. Germline values: CDR1 SGHAT, CDR2 FQNNGV. DNA of the CDR3: TGTGCCAGCAGCTTATCGGCCGAGGCTAGCCGTTACAATGAGCAGTTCTTC. Translation: CASSLSAEASRYNEQFF.

V is TRBV7-2 and J is TRBJ2-7; TRBD2 might be the D (5 bases). The V end lost 5 bases, the J end lost 3 bases, and 14 bases lay between the germline ends. CDR3 length: 14 residues. Germline CDR1 is SGHTA and CDR2 is FQGNSA. The CDR3 protein is CASSHAERDYEQYF. CDR3 coding DNA: TGTGCCAGCAGCCACGCGGAGAGGGACTACGAGCAGTACTTC.

The sample holds a few counts of this clonotype. The V call is TRBV12-3 or TRBV12-4, the J call TRBJ2-1, with 9 nucleotides matching TRBD2. V was clipped by 5 bases and J by 8 bases; unmatched bases: 7. The CDR3 is 14 amino acids. CDR3 region: CASSSGGLPDEQFF. CDR3 nucleotides: TGTGCCAGCAGTAGCGGGGGGCTACCCGATGAGCAGTTCTTC.

This sequence joins TRBV11-2 and TRBJ1-2; the D is unclear. The V and J ends lost 4 bases and 8 bases respectively, with 17 bases between them. Germline V gene data show CDR1 as SGHAT and CDR2 as FQNNGV. CDR3 length: 14 amino acids. The CDR3 DNA reads as TGTGCCAGCAGCTCGGGGATAAGAGGATTGGGCTACACCTTC. It is translated as CASSSGIRGLGYTF.

The CDR3 DNA sequence: TGTGCCAGCAGCGTCGGACAGGGTATAAGGAACACCATATATTTT. Translating gives CASSVGQGIRNTIYF. J is TRBJ1-3 and V is TRBV11-2; 8 nucleotides line up with TRBD1. Germline values: CDR1 SGHAT, CDR2 FQNNGV. The CDR3 loop spans 15 amino acids. V trimming: 5 bases; J trimming: 7 bases; junction bases outside the gene matches: 10.

In its sample, this clonotype was seen a few times. The J gene is TRBJ1-6, the V gene TRBV7-9; D is perhaps TRBD1 (6 bases). Germline values: CDR1 SEHNR, CDR2 FQNEAQ (reference sequence). V lost 1 base, J lost 9 bases, and 13 bases lay in between. This CDR3 is 15 amino acids long. The CDR3 bases are TGTGCCAGCAGCTTAGTCCAGGGGATGGGTTCACCCCTCCACTTT. Translated: CASSLVQGMGSPLHF.

This clonotype was recorded a few times. The chain has TRBV12-3 or TRBV12-4 and TRBJ1-1; perhaps TRBD1 as D (5 bases). The V end was cut by 7 bases, the J end by 3 bases, with 18 bases between. This CDR3 is 15 amino acids long. The CDR3 nucleotides are TGTGCCAGCACCTTGGGGGGGGTTTCGGACACTGAAGCTTTCTTT. It codes for CASTLGGVSDTEAFF.

The chain combines TRBV12-3 or TRBV12-4 with TRBJ1-5, with TRBD1 identical over 8 bases. There are 16 residues in the CDR3. V lost 4 bases to trimming and J lost 3 bases; unmatched junction nucleotides: 8. CDR3 nucleotides: TGTGCCAGCAGTTCCTTAGGGGGACAGGCCAATCAGCCCCAGCATTTT. It is translated as CASSSLGGQANQPQHF.

The rearrangement links TRBV25-1 to TRBJ2-4, with 8 positions matching TRBD1. This CDR3 comprises 15 residues. CDR1 is MGHDK, CDR2 SYGVNS, per germline. The V gene end was trimmed by 1 base and the J gene end by 7 bases; junction bases not matched to a gene: 6. CDR3 residues: CASSEFYRGYNIQYF. The CDR3 nucleotides read TGTGCCAGCAGTGAATTCTACAGGGGGTATAACATTCAGTACTTC.

V and J are TRBV12-3 or TRBV12-4 and TRBJ2-7; no firm D call. The CDR3 is 12 residues long. Trimming stripped 6 bases from V and 6 bases from J, with 12 bases between. This chain's CDR3 is CASSWTAGEQYF. In DNA, the CDR3 is TGTGCCAGCAGCTGGACCGCCGGCGAGCAGTACTTC.

This clonotype was seen ten or more times. The chain employs TRBV7-6 and TRBJ2-3; the match to TRBD1 covers 8 bases. This CDR3 is built from 15 residues. Trimming cost V 5 bases and J 2 bases; bases outside gene matches: 6. In germline, CDR1 is SGHVS, CDR2 FNYEAQ. The CDR3 sequence: CASSDRDRTTDTQYF. The CDR3, as DNA: TGTGCCAGCAGCGACCGGGACAGGACCACAGATACGCAGTATTTT. The entire variable domain, with the rest obtained from reference TRBV7-6 and TRBJ2-3, is as follows: GAGVSQSPRYKVTKRGQDVALRCDPISGHVSLYWYRQALGQGPEFLTYFNYEAQQDKSGLPNDRFSAERPEGSISTLTIQRTEQRDSAMYRCASSDRDRTTDTQYFGPGTRLTVL.

This clonotype appeared a few times. The chain employs TRBV4-1 and TRBJ1-1; D unclear. The V end lost 1 base, the J end lost 10 bases, and 16 bases lay between the germline ends. The CDR3 extends over 14 amino acids. CDR1 and CDR2 (germline): MGHRA, YSYEKL. The CDR3 coding sequence is TGCGCCAGCAGCCAAGTTGAGGACCGCTGGGGAGCTTTCTTT. Its translation is CASSQVEDRWGAFF.

V is TRBV4-3 and J is TRBJ2-5; TRBD2 agrees at 10 bases. The CDR3 is made up of 19 amino acids. Germline-derived CDR1 and CDR2 are LGHNA and YSLEER. Trimming at V came to 0 bases and at J to 2 bases, leaving 12 bases not matched to a gene. The CDR3 reads CASSQENGGERGGQETQYF. The CDR3 nucleotides are TGCGCCAGCAGCCAAGAAAACGGGGGTGAGCGGGGGGGACAAGAGACCCAGTACTTC.

This clonotype was seen more than once but under ten times. The V call is TRBV7-8, the J call TRBJ2-3; possible D gene TRBD1, 5 bases. V lost 5 bases, J lost 4 bases, and 19 bases lay in between. CDR1 is SGHVS, CDR2 FQNEAQ, per germline. The CDR3 runs to 16 residues. The CDR3 reads CASSQARGLSSDTQYF. DNA of the CDR3: TGTGCCAGCAGCCAAGCAAGGGGCCTCAGCTCAGATACGCAGTATTTT.

A few counts support this clonotype. The CDR3 nucleotides are TGTGCCAGCAGCTACCACCCTCGGGACAGGAGAACCTACGAGCAGTACTTC. Translation gives CASSYHPRDRRTYEQYF. This chain uses TRBV6-2 or TRBV6-3 with TRBJ2-7, with 8 positions matching TRBD1. Germline assignment: CDR1 MNHEY and CDR2 SVGEGT. The V gene end was trimmed by 6 bases and the J gene end by 2 bases; junction bases not matched to a gene: 15. The length of the CDR3 is 17 residues.

This clonotype was detected only a few times. The V call is TRBV4-1, the J call TRBJ1-4; D possibly corresponds to TRBD1 (6 bases). CDR3 length: 16 residues. Trimming removed 3 bases at V and 8 bases at J, with 19 bases between. Germline CDR1 reads MGHRA; CDR2 reads YSYEKL. CDR3 sequence (DNA): TGCGCCAGCAGCCAGCCTACAGGGACAATTAACGAAAAACTGTTTTTT. This gives the protein CASSQPTGTINEKLFF.

This clonotype was seen a handful of times. The chain has TRBV7-2 and TRBJ2-7, with D perhaps matching TRBD1 (8 bases). Germline V CDR1 and CDR2: SGHTA, FQGNSA. There are 17 residues in the CDR3. Trimming removed 2 bases from V and 2 bases from J, with 19 bases in between. This CDR3 reads CASSLSTGGELTYEQYF. Here the CDR3 DNA reads TGTGCCAGCAGCTTATCTACAGGGGGGGAGCTAACCTACGAGCAGTACTTC.

In this sample, this clonotype turned up many times. The CDR3 DNA reads as TGTGCCAGCAGCTTAGGGGGCGCGGTGGGCAATCAGCCCCAGCATTTT. It is translated as CASSLGGAVGNQPQHF. The V and J genes are TRBV7-2 and TRBJ1-5; D may be TRBD1 (5 bases). Trimming pared 1 base from V and 2 bases from J, leaving 12 bases between. Germline loops: CDR1 SGHTA, CDR2 FQGNSA. The CDR3 length is 16 residues.

The gene calls are TRBV27 and TRBJ2-7; TRBD2 agrees at 9 bases. The CDR3 is made up of 14 amino acids. Germline loops: CDR1 MNHEY, CDR2 SMNVEV (reference sequence). J gave up 6 bases and V 7 bases, and 10 bases lay outside the gene matches. The CDR3 nucleotides are TGTGCCAGCAATAAGGGACTAGCTAACGGCGAGCAGTACTTC. Encoded protein: CASNKGLANGEQYF.

V usage is TRBV4-1 and J usage is TRBJ1-1; 9 bases line up with TRBD1. The CDR3 sequence is 17 residues long. Germline CDR1 and CDR2: MGHRA and YSYEKL. V shed 4 bases and J 0 bases; nucleotides not matched to a gene: 9. CDR3 nucleotide sequence: TGCGCCAGCAGCCCAAGGGGACAGGGAGAAGTGAACACTGAAGCTTTCTTT. Translating it yields CASSPRGQGEVNTEAFF.

The sample holds a few counts of this clonotype. This rearrangement joins TRBV11-2 to TRBJ2-3; D is undetermined. V dropped 7 bases and J dropped 6 bases, with 11 bases sitting between them. The germline V gene has CDR1 SGHAT and CDR2 FQNNGV. The CDR3 sequence is 12 residues long. This chain's CDR3 is CASTNGWDTQYF. DNA of the CDR3: TGTGCCAGCACCAATGGGTGGGATACGCAGTATTTT.

The V and J genes are TRBV7-9 and TRBJ2-2; TRBD1 might be the D (6 bases). Germline assignment: CDR1 SEHNR and CDR2 FQNEAQ (reference sequence). The V gene lost 2 bases and the J gene lost 7 bases, with 17 bases spanning the gap. The CDR3 length is 16 residues. The CDR3 sequence is CASSLQQGRVFGELFF. In nucleotides, the CDR3 is TGTGCCAGCAGCTTACAACAGGGTCGGGTTTTCGGGGAGCTGTTTTTT. The complete variable domain, with remaining parts taken from reference TRBV7-9 and TRBJ2-2, reads DTGVSQNPRHKITKRGQNVTFRCDPISEHNRLYWYRQTLGQGPEFLTYFQNEAQLEKSRLLSDRFSAERPKGSFSTLEIQRTEQGDSAMYLCASSLQQGRVFGELFFGEGSRLTVL.